This TCR beta chain was identified during a study of T-cell memory formation after mild COVID-19. Study background: The two donors had largely donor-specific TCR clusters.

The study, taken as a whole, reports: Day 37-peaking second-wave clones had unconfirmed SARS-CoV-2 specificity. Detection of some responders pre-infection suggested pre-existing cross-reactive memory T cells participated.

In germline, CDR1 is SGHNT, CDR2 YYREEE (reference sequence). V was shortened by 0 bases and J by 5 bases, with 6 bases between the two germline ends. CDR3 length: 13 residues. MiXCR was run by TCRdb on the 5' RACE reads, yielding one entry per CDR3 protein. The sample comprises tens of thousands of distinct CDR3 sequences, less than 15% of which are singletons, and about two fifths rests with the top ten. A remark on this clonotype: As yet, its antigen is unknown.

This TCR derives from a man between 18 and 35 years old who had mild COVID-19 (a few samples of this study predate the infection). Cell type and time point are not known. The sequenced sample consisted of PBMCs or a T cell subset sorted from them (not recorded which). The genes are TRBV5-4 and TRBJ2-4; D uncertain. The CDR3 DNA sequence: TGTGCCAGCAGCTTGGAATGGGAAAACATTCAGTACTTC. Translated: CASSLEWENIQYF. Based on the CDR3 plus reference TRBV5-4 and TRBJ2-4, the full variable domain is ETGVTQSPTHLIKTRGQQVTLRCSSQSGHNTVSWYQQALGQGPQFIFQYYREEENGRGNFPPRFSGLQFPNYSSELNVNALELDDSALYLCASSLEWENIQYFGAGTRLSVL.